These T cell receptor beta chains were read from a single sample in a study of blood T cell repertoires in COVID-19. TCRdb's copy holds only in-frame clones and misses some; the assay was immunoSEQ multiplex PCR. Here the sample spans roughly 120,000 clones, 70% to 90% being singletons. Sequencing was done on a sample of peripheral blood. These receptors all stem from a woman between 45 and 65 years old with acute or convalescent COVID-19. Both conserved end residues are part of each CDR3. D genes are given only for firm matches. Clone size is stated in some rows and not others, as once, few, many or a class when expanded.

d_call j_call clone_size v_call cdr3_aa cdr3_nt
- TRBJ1-3 - TRBV1 CTSSQGPAGNTIYF TGCACCAGCAGCCAAGGCCCAGCTGGAAACACCATATATTTT
- TRBJ1-5 - TRBV28 CASSFAGADVNQPQHF TGTGCCAGCAGTTTCGCGGGCGCGGACGTCAATCAGCCCCAGCATTTT
- TRBJ1-5 - TRBV7-9 CASSLTGSNQPQHF TGTGCCAGCAGCTTAACAGGGAGCAATCAGCCCCAGCATTTT
TRBD2 TRBJ2-1 - TRBV6-2/TRBV6-3 CASSGLAGERGYNEQFF TGTGCCAGCAGTGGACTAGCGGGAGAACGAGGCTACAATGAGCAGTTCTTC
TRBD1 TRBJ1-6 - TRBV15 CATSRDGPGGSPLHF TGTGCCACCAGCAGAGATGGTCCAGGGGGTTCACCCCTCCACTTT
TRBD2 TRBJ2-1 - TRBV13 CAIPSAGGLYNEQFF TGTGCCATCCCGTCGGCGGGAGGGCTCTACAATGAGCAGTTCTTC
- TRBJ1-1 - TRBV5-1 CASSLDQTMNTEAFF TGCGCCAGCAGCTTGGATCAGACAATGAACACTGAAGCTTTCTTT
- TRBJ1-1 - TRBV27 CASSLGAEAFF TGTGCCAGCAGTTTAGGGGCAGAAGCTTTCTTT
TRBD2 TRBJ2-1 - TRBV24-1 CATSVRGGYNEQFF TGTGCCACCAGTGTCCGGGGGGGGTACAATGAGCAGTTCTTC
TRBD2 TRBJ2-3 - TRBV7-7 CASSPTSGRLDTQYF TGTGCCAGCAGCCCGACTAGCGGGAGACTAGATACGCAGTATTTT
- TRBJ2-7 few TRBV13 CASSSSGTTYEQYF TGTGCCAGCAGCTCCTCCGGGACAACCTACGAGCAGTACTTC
- TRBJ1-2 - TRBV7-8 CASSPPTGWGANYGYTF TGTGCCAGCAGCCCCCCTACAGGGTGGGGAGCTAACTATGGCTACACCTTC
TRBD1 TRBJ1-1 - TRBV6-5 CASKMDRGMNTEAFF TGTGCCAGCAAAATGGACAGGGGAATGAACACTGAAGCTTTCTTT
TRBD1 TRBJ2-7 - TRBV5-1 CASSSRTGQHEQYF TGCGCCAGCAGCTCCAGGACAGGGCAGCACGAGCAGTACTTC
TRBD2 TRBJ2-1 - TRBV10-3 CAISRPAGGIHNEQFF TGTGCCATCAGTCGCCCAGCGGGAGGGATACACAATGAGCAGTTCTTC
- TRBJ1-6 - TRBV6-5 CASSYSGQVNSPLHF TGTGCCAGCAGTTACTCGGGTCAGGTTAATTCACCCCTCCACTTT
- TRBJ2-3 - TRBV5-1 CASSLVQGVRDTQYF TGCGCCAGCAGCTTGGTGCAAGGGGTAAGAGATACGCAGTATTTT
TRBD2 TRBJ2-2 - TRBV19 CASTQGLAFTGELFF TGTGCCAGTACCCAAGGACTAGCATTCACCGGGGAGCTGTTTTTT
TRBD1 TRBJ2-7 - TRBV27 CASRGGQGTYEQYF TGTGCCAGCAGAGGGGGACAGGGCACCTACGAGCAGTACTTC
TRBD1 TRBJ2-1 - TRBV4-2 CASSSGQANEQFF TGTGCCAGCAGCAGCGGACAGGCGAATGAGCAGTTCTTC
TRBD2 TRBJ2-7 - TRBV7-2 CASSIGLAGIVPYEQYF TGTGCCAGCAGCATAGGACTAGCGGGCATTGTGCCCTACGAGCAGTACTTC
- TRBJ1-1 - TRBV25-1 CASSEYFGTEAFF TGTGCCAGCAGTGAATATTTCGGGACTGAAGCTTTCTTT
TRBD1 TRBJ1-5 - TRBV4-1 CASSQGTPGQGNQPQHF TGCGCCAGCAGCCAAGGGACCCCGGGACAGGGCAATCAGCCCCAGCATTTT
- TRBJ2-1 - TRBV6-1 CASSEAGHQAYNEQFF TGTGCCAGCAGTGAAGCGGGACACCAAGCCTACAATGAGCAGTTCTTC
TRBD1 TRBJ2-5 - TRBV7-9 CASSSTGGGETQYF TGTGCCAGCAGTTCTACAGGGGGCGGGGAGACCCAGTACTTC
TRBD2 TRBJ2-3 once TRBV7-2 CASSPSGALGGTDTQYF TGTGCCAGCAGCCCAAGCGGGGCATTAGGGGGCACAGATACGCAGTATTTT
TRBD1 TRBJ1-2 - TRBV10-2 CASSPWTGGGPYGYTF TGCGCCAGCAGTCCATGGACAGGCGGTGGGCCATATGGCTACACCTTC
TRBD1 TRBJ1-4 - TRBV7-9 CASSYTGTGGNEKLFF TGTGCCAGCAGCTATACGGGGACAGGGGGTAATGAAAAACTGTTTTTT
TRBD1 TRBJ1-1 - TRBV12-5 CASAPPPGGRTEAFF TGTGCTAGTGCCCCTCCCCCAGGGGGCCGCACTGAAGCTTTCTTT
- TRBJ2-3 once TRBV30 CAWKTAASTDTQYF TGTGCCTGGAAGACAGCAGCAAGCACAGATACGCAGTATTTT
- TRBJ1-4 - TRBV7-4 CASSLKPDGGLSNEKLFF TGTGCCAGCAGCTTAAAGCCCGACGGAGGGCTGAGTAATGAAAAACTGTTTTTT
TRBD2 TRBJ2-2 - TRBV24-1 CATSAKRSSGSQAGELFF TGTGCCACCAGTGCGAAACGGTCGAGCGGGAGCCAGGCCGGGGAGCTGTTTTTT
TRBD1 TRBJ1-4 - TRBV5-1 CASSLDGTGSEKLFF TGCGCCAGCAGCCTGGACGGGACAGGGAGTGAAAAACTGTTTTTT
- TRBJ2-5 - TRBV29-1 CSGGRMETQYF TGCAGCGGGGGGCGGATGGAGACCCAGTACTTC
TRBD1 TRBJ2-5 - TRBV7-2 CASRLGGKETQYF TGTGCCAGCCGTTTAGGGGGCAAAGAGACCCAGTACTTC
TRBD2 TRBJ2-1 - TRBV24-1 CATSGTSGRADNEQFF TGTGCCACCAGCGGGACTAGCGGGAGGGCGGACAATGAGCAGTTCTTC
- TRBJ2-6 - TRBV6-5 CASTEYSGANVLTF TGTGCCAGCACCGAGTACTCTGGGGCCAACGTCCTGACTTTC
TRBD2 TRBJ2-7 - TRBV5-1 CASSLRAPDGLAGAYEQYF TGCGCCAGCAGCTTGAGAGCCCCTGACGGACTAGCGGGAGCGTACGAGCAGTACTTC
TRBD2 TRBJ2-7 - TRBV30 CAWSPTSGRAVYEQYF TGTGCCTGGAGTCCGACTAGCGGGAGGGCCGTTTACGAGCAGTACTTC
- TRBJ2-3 - TRBV11-3 CASSAGASTDTQYF TGTGCCAGCAGCGCAGGCGCTAGCACAGATACGCAGTATTTT
TRBD2 TRBJ2-4 - TRBV5-1 CASSWSGSDIQYF TGCGCCAGCAGCTGGAGCGGGAGTGACATTCAGTACTTC
- TRBJ1-2 once TRBV7-8 CASSFAGSGYGYTF TGTGCCAGCAGCTTCGCAGGGTCAGGCTATGGCTACACCTTC